These T cell receptor beta chains were read from a single sample in a study of blood T cells in healthy people across ages. TCRdb reprocessed the 5' RACE reads with MiXCR, giving one entry per CDR3 protein. The sample includes roughly 1.9 million distinct CDR3 sequences, about two fifths of them seen just once. The sample taken for sequencing was blood. These receptors were obtained from a human donor in good health. Both conserved end residues are part of each CDR3. The D gene is left open where the match is weak. Clone size appears in some rows only: once, few, many, or a class for an expanded clone.

j_call d_call v_call clone_size cdr3_nt cdr3_aa
TRBJ2-1 - TRBV5-1 - TGCGCCAGCTATGGCCAGGGTCGGGATGAGCAGTTCTTC CASYGQGRDEQFF
TRBJ1-2 - TRBV14 - TGTGCCAGCAGCCAAGATAAGAGGCCGGGGTTTGGCTACACCTTC CASSQDKRPGFGYTF
TRBJ1-6 - TRBV6-1 - TGTGCCAGCAGATTGGGGGGCTCCTCTTTGAGCTCCTATAATTCACCCCTCCACTTT CASRLGGSSLSSYNSPLHF
TRBJ2-3 TRBD2 TRBV6-5 many TGTGCCAGCAGCCGTAGCGGGGATACGCAGTATTTT CASSRSGDTQYF
TRBJ2-4 TRBD1 TRBV20-1 - TGCAGTGCTGGAAGGACAGGGCCCATTCAGTACTTC CSAGRTGPIQYF
TRBJ1-4 - TRBV5-1 - TGCGCCAGCAGCCCGGGTTGGCGTGGGGCAACTAATGAAAAACTGTTTTTT CASSPGWRGATNEKLFF
TRBJ1-2 - TRBV6-5 - TGTGCCAGCAGCTGGAGTGAGACGAACTATGGCTACACCTTC CASSWSETNYGYTF
TRBJ1-5 - TRBV4-1 - TGCGCCAGCAGCCAAAGTGTGTTAGTTCAGCCCCAGCATTTT CASSQSVLVQPQHF
TRBJ1-1 TRBD1 TRBV7-2 - TGTGCCAGCAGCTTATACGGACAGGCTACTTTCTTT CASSLYGQATFF
TRBJ2-7 - TRBV2 - TGTGCCAGCAAGGAGACAGTACCCTCCGAGCAGTACTTC CASKETVPSEQYF
TRBJ2-1 - TRBV14 - TGTGCCAGCAGCCAAGAAAGTTCGAGCTCCTACAATGAGCAGTTCTTC CASSQESSSSYNEQFF
TRBJ2-7 - TRBV20-1 - TGCAGTGCTATGTCCAGCGTCTACGAGCAGTACTTC CSAMSSVYEQYF
TRBJ1-2 - TRBV27 - TGTGCCAGCATGGACGAGACGGGCTATGGCTACACCTTC CASMDETGYGYTF
TRBJ1-1 - TRBV29-1 - TGCAGCGTAGATCAGATGAACACTGAAGCTTTCTTT CSVDQMNTEAFF
TRBJ2-3 TRBD1 TRBV6-4 many TGTGCCAGCAGTGATGGACAGGGGGGGATCCCCGATACGCAGTATTTT CASSDGQGGIPDTQYF
TRBJ2-1 - TRBV9 - TGTGCCAGCAGCGCCTCACCGGGACTCCTATACAATGAGCAGTTCTTC CASSASPGLLYNEQFF
TRBJ2-3 - TRBV20-1 - TGCAGTGCTAGAGTCGGGTCCGGAGATACGCAGTATTTT CSARVGSGDTQYF
TRBJ1-5 - TRBV7-2 few TGTGCCAGCAGCTTAGATCGCCGGCTCGGGAATCAGCCCCAGCATTTT CASSLDRRLGNQPQHF
TRBJ1-2 - TRBV20-1 - TGCAGTGCTAGAGATTGGGAGGTAGGAGGCTACACCTTC CSARDWEVGGYTF
TRBJ2-3 - TRBV5-1 - TGCGCCAGCAGCAAGGGCGGAGCTCGCACAGATACGCAGTATTTT CASSKGGARTDTQYF
TRBJ2-4 - TRBV5-6 - TGTGCCAGCAGCTTGGTACTAGCCAAAAACATTCAGTACTTC CASSLVLAKNIQYF
TRBJ2-1 TRBD2 TRBV20-1 few TGCAGTGCTGGCGATAGCGGGGGGGCCAGAAATGAGCAGTTCTTC CSAGDSGGARNEQFF
TRBJ2-5 - TRBV6-2/TRBV6-3 - TGTGCCAGCAGTTCTGCCAGGGGGGCGGAGACCCAGTACTTC CASSSARGAETQYF
TRBJ1-5 - TRBV2 - TGTGCCAGCAGTGAAGCGCGAGTTAGCAATCAGCCCCAGCATTTT CASSEARVSNQPQHF
TRBJ2-1 - TRBV7-2 many TGTGCCAGCAGCCCCAGCTCTAGCTCCTACAATGAGCAGTTCTTC CASSPSSSSYNEQFF
TRBJ2-1 TRBD2 TRBV6-2/TRBV6-3 - TGTGCCAGCTCACCCCTTAAACTAGCGGGTCATGCCCACGGTGAGCAGTTCTTC CASSPLKLAGHAHGEQFF
TRBJ2-7 - TRBV7-6 - TGTGCCAGCAGCGCCCGCGGGACTCATTACGAGCAGTACTTC CASSARGTHYEQYF
TRBJ1-2 - TRBV6-1 - TGTGCCAGCAAGGTGGGCGGCTGCTATGGCTACACCTTC CASKVGGCYGYTF
TRBJ2-6 - TRBV10-3 - TGTGCCATCAGTGAGTATGGTACCTCTGGGGCCAACGTCCTGACTTTC CAISEYGTSGANVLTF
TRBJ2-7 - TRBV29-1 - TGCAGCATTGTTGGGGACCCGAAAAACTACGAGCAGTACTTC CSIVGDPKNYEQYF
TRBJ2-7 - TRBV6-5 - TGTGCCAGCAGATTTGGAGGGGCTGGCGAGCAGTACTTC CASRFGGAGEQYF
TRBJ1-4 - TRBV7-9 many TGTGCCAGCAGCCGCGGGACCAATGAAAAACTGTTTTTT CASSRGTNEKLFF
TRBJ2-5 TRBD1 TRBV20-1 once TGCAGTGCGACGACAGGGGGATTTGATACCCAGTACTTC CSATTGGFDTQYF
TRBJ2-1 - TRBV25-1 - TGTGCCAGCAGTGGCCCAGGGGGGCGGGACAATGAGCAGTTCTTC CASSGPGGRDNEQFF
TRBJ2-3 - TRBV12-3/TRBV12-4 few TGTGCCAGCACCCAGGACAGCCACACAGATACGCAGTATTTT CASTQDSHTDTQYF
TRBJ2-7 - TRBV7-9 - TGTGCCAGCAGCCCCGACACGGCAGACTACGAGCAGTACTTC CASSPDTADYEQYF
TRBJ1-2 - TRBV3-1 - TGTGCCAGCAGCCAAACAAGGGGCCACCGGGGTGGCTTCACCTTC CASSQTRGHRGGFTF
TRBJ1-4 - TRBV4-1 - TGCGCCAGCAGCCCTAAGGGGCTAGGAGGTGAAAAACTGTTTTTT CASSPKGLGGEKLFF
TRBJ1-2 TRBD1 TRBV4-1 - TGCGCCAGCAGCCAAAGACAGGGGGCCGCAGGCTATGGCTACACCTTC CASSQRQGAAGYGYTF
TRBJ2-1 - TRBV4-2 few TGTGCCAGCAGCCAGACTACAGGGAGGACCTACAATGAGCAGTTCTTC CASSQTTGRTYNEQFF
TRBJ2-5 - TRBV15 - TGTGCCACCAGCAGAGATGGGGAGCACCAAGAGACCCAGTACTTC CATSRDGEHQETQYF
TRBJ2-4 - TRBV7-2 - TGTGCCAGCAGCTCGTACAGGGACGTGTACTTC CASSSYRDVYF
TRBJ1-2 - TRBV5-1 - TGCGCCAGCGGCTTGGGACGGGCGGGGCGTAACTATGGCTACACCTTC CASGLGRAGRNYGYTF
TRBJ2-7 - TRBV3-1 - TGCGCCAGCAGCCACCACCGGGGAAGAAGCTCCTACGAGCAGTACTTC CASSHHRGRSSYEQYF
TRBJ1-1 - TRBV7-9 - TGTGCCAGCTTACCCCCGGGCCGCCCGGGAGCTTTCTTT CASLPPGRPGAFF
TRBJ1-1 - TRBV13 - TGTGCCAGCAGCTTAGAGTCAGGGCTTGAAGCTTTCTTT CASSLESGLEAFF
TRBJ1-5 - TRBV6-2/TRBV6-3 - TGTGCCACAACAGAGAGGGCTGCACATCAGCCCCAGCATTTT CATTERAAHQPQHF
TRBJ2-3 - TRBV5-1 - TGCGCCAGCAGCACCGATGCGGGCTTCATCTCAAGAGATACGCAGTATTTT CASSTDAGFISRDTQYF
TRBJ1-2 - TRBV12-3/TRBV12-4 few TGTGCCAGCAGTTTCCGGACTCTAGGAGGCTACACCTTC CASSFRTLGGYTF
TRBJ1-2 - TRBV25-1 - TGTGCCAGCAGTGAGTCCTTAAGGGGGGATGGCTACACCTTC CASSESLRGDGYTF
TRBJ2-7 TRBD1 TRBV6-1 - TGTGCCACCTCCGCGGGACAGGGCCTCTACGAGCAGTACTTC CATSAGQGLYEQYF
TRBJ2-5 TRBD2 TRBV7-2 few TGTGCCAGCAGCTCACGCTCGTATAGCGGGGGGCCCCAAGAGACCCAGTACTTC CASSSRSYSGGPQETQYF